Below, 20 T cell receptor beta chains from the same sample are listed, as sequenced in a study of shared clonotypes between healthy human individuals (dated by TCRdb to 2020 to 2021). The library relied on the immunoSEQ multiplex PCR assay. TCRdb stores this immuneACCESS table with in-frame sequences only. Part of the clones is absent; in the studies checked, under half of the shortfall reflects unresolved V genes, and no reason is known for the rest. The sample data list around 2,000,000 clones, and about 95% of these were observed just once. 0.13% of the sample is in the top ten clones. Sequenced sample: naive CD4+ T cells sorted from blood. This sample's cell subset or site label indicates: CD45RA+ positively selected. The receptor set was obtained from a man between 18 and 29 years old in good health.

The chain uses TRBV2 and TRBJ1-6; 8 positions match TRBD1. Germline lookup yields CDR1 SNHLY and CDR2 FYNNEI. This CDR3 is 16 amino acids long. V gave up 0 bases and J gave up 6 bases; unmatched junction bases: 4. CDR3 sequence (DNA): TGTGCCAGCAGTGAAGCTCGGACAGGGCCTAATTCACCCCTCCACTTT. Translation: CASSEARTGPNSPLHF.

The chain employs TRBV7-9 and TRBJ2-1; D perhaps matches TRBD2 (5 bases). Germline CDR1 is SEHNR and CDR2 is FQNEAQ (reference sequence). CDR3 length: 14 amino acids. Trimming took off 3 bases at V and 5 bases at J, with 11 bases between the two ends. In DNA form, the CDR3 reads TGTGCCAGCAGCTTCTCAACTAGAGACAATGAGCAGTTCTTC. Translated, it gives CASSFSTRDNEQFF.

The rearrangement uses TRBV19 and TRBJ1-2; 7 nucleotides match TRBD1. CDR1 and CDR2 from the germline V gene are LNHDA and SQIVND (reference sequence). V lost 3 bases and J lost 7; bases outside the gene matches: 2. The CDR3 length is 12 residues. CDR3 nucleotides: TGTGCCAGTAGTATGACAGGGACTGGCTACACCTTC. Protein sequence: CASSMTGTGYTF.

V and J are TRBV6-6 and TRBJ1-1, with D uncertain. V gave up 5 bases and J gave up 0 bases, with 7 bases separating them. The V gene's germline CDR1 is MNHNY and CDR2 SVGAGI (reference sequence). The CDR3 consists of 13 residues. The CDR3 region is CASSPTMNTEAFF. CDR3 DNA sequence: TGTGCCAGCAGTCCCACCATGAACACTGAAGCTTTCTTT.

The V gene is TRBV29-1, the J gene TRBJ2-1; 11 nucleotides agree with TRBD2. There are 13 residues in the CDR3. J was trimmed by 13 bases and V by 1 base; bases with no gene match: 6. The germline V gene has CDR1 SQVTM and CDR2 ANQGSEA. Here the CDR3 reads CSVEALAGDAQFF. The DNA for the CDR3 is TGCAGCGTTGAAGCACTAGCGGGAGACGCACAGTTCTTC.

V gene TRBV19 combines with J gene TRBJ1-5, with D tentatively TRBD1 (5 bases). Trimming stripped 4 bases from V and 2 bases from J, with 12 bases between. Germline loops: CDR1 LNHDA, CDR2 SQIVND (reference sequence). The CDR3 sequence is 15 residues long. The DNA for the CDR3 is TGTGCCAGTAGTAATACGCAGGGCGGCAATCAGCCCCAGCATTTT. Protein: CASSNTQGGNQPQHF.

The genes are TRBV6-6 and TRBJ2-7; D possibly corresponds to TRBD1 (6 bases). With 5 bases removed from V and 3 bases from J, the gap between germline ends came to 17 bases. CDR3 length: 15 residues. The germline CDR1 and CDR2 sequences are MNHNY and SVGAGI (reference sequence). This CDR3 reads CASSPTGNQNYEQYF. CDR3 coding DNA: TGTGCCAGCAGTCCGACAGGTAACCAAAACTACGAGCAGTACTTC.

This clone was seen a single time. The rearrangement joins TRBV7-2 to TRBJ1-3; D is perhaps TRBD1 (5 bases). V gave up 1 base and J gave up 4 bases, with 8 bases separating them. Germline CDR1 is SGHTA and CDR2 is FQGNSA. The CDR3 consists of 14 residues. The CDR3 sequence is CASSLDRIGNTIYF. CDR3 sequence (DNA): TGTGCCAGCAGCTTAGACAGGATCGGAAACACCATATATTTT. The full variable domain, in which reference TRBV7-2 and TRBJ1-3 provide the parts outside the CDR3, is GAGVSQSPSNKVTEKGKDVELRCDPISGHTALYWYRQSLGQGLEFLIYFQGNSAPDKSGLPSDRFSAERTGGSVSTLTIQRTQQEDSAVYLCASSLDRIGNTIYFGEGSWLTVV.

The chain recombines TRBV7-9 with TRBJ1-5, with 9 bases that match TRBD1. The CDR3 spans 19 residues. After removal of 0 bases from V and 0 bases from J, the junction contained 9 bases not matched to a gene. Germline V lookup: CDR1 SEHNR, CDR2 FQNEAQ (reference sequence). The CDR3 region has the DNA TGTGCCAGCAGCTTAGCTTGGGACAGGGATCGGAATAGCAATCAGCCCCAGCATTTT. Its translation: CASSLAWDRDRNSNQPQHF.

This sequence joins TRBV4-3 and TRBJ2-7; D unresolved. The CDR3 is 13 residues long. Germline V CDR1 and CDR2: LGHNA, YSLEER. Trimming cost V 1 base and J 4 bases, with 8 bases left between them. The CDR3 region is CASSQVFGYEQYF. CDR3 in DNA: TGCGCCAGCAGCCAAGTGTTCGGGTACGAGCAGTACTTC.

V usage is TRBV28 and J usage is TRBJ1-2, with D uncertain. The germline CDR1 and CDR2 sequences are MDHEN and SYDVKM. The CDR3 sequence is 11 residues long. V was cut by 10 bases and J by 4 bases, with 10 bases left in between. The CDR3: CATRGTYGYTF. The CDR3 nucleotides read TGTGCCACCCGGGGTACCTATGGCTACACCTTC.

The rearrangement joins TRBV5-6 to TRBJ1-5, with a weak D call TRBD1 (5 bases). Trimming shortened V by 3 bases and J by 5 bases, and 12 bases separated the two germline ends. Germline CDR1 and CDR2: SGHDT and YYEEEE. The CDR3 length is 14 residues. In DNA form, the CDR3 reads TGTGCCAGCAGCTCACAGGTTCGTCATCAGCCCCAGCATTTT. Protein product: CASSSQVRHQPQHF.

This rearrangement joins TRBV30 to TRBJ1-6, with D unresolved. The germline CDR1 and CDR2 sequences are GTSNPN and SVGIG (reference sequence). The CDR3 has 12 residues. V lost 2 bases and J lost 10, with 9 bases in between. The CDR3 nucleotides are TGTGCCTGGAGTCTGGGAGGGTCACCCCTCCACTTT. Amino acid sequence: CAWSLGGSPLHF.

Of note for this clone: The identical CDR3 is also encoded by other nucleotide sequences in the sample. The genes are TRBV28 and TRBJ1-5; no clear D. V was shortened by 2 bases and J by 4 bases, with 9 bases between the two germline ends. This CDR3 is built from 14 residues. Looked up from germline, CDR1 is MDHEN and CDR2 is SYDVKM. The CDR3 is CASSLGLSNQPQHF. The CDR3 region has the DNA TGTGCCAGCAGTTTAGGGTTGAGTAATCAGCCCCAGCATTTT.

This chain connects TRBV5-4 to TRBJ1-6; TRBD1 is a possible D gene (6 bases). Between the trimmed V and J ends, which lost 1 base and 0 bases, there was a span of 14 bases. The CDR3 sequence is 18 residues long. Germline CDR1 is SGHNT and CDR2 is YYREEE (reference sequence). This CDR3 reads CASSLTGASGSYNSPLHF. In nucleotides, the CDR3 is TGTGCCAGCAGCTTGACGGGGGCGAGTGGCTCCTATAATTCACCCCTCCACTTT.

The count of this clone is one. The chain uses TRBV29-1 and TRBJ2-6, with D perhaps matching TRBD2 (6 bases). V gave up 8 bases and J gave up 1 base, with 12 bases separating them. CDR1 and CDR2 from the germline V gene are SQVTM and ANQGSEA. CDR3 length: 14 amino acids. For the CDR3, the DNA is TGCAGCATAGTGGAGGGATCTGGGGCCAACGTCCTGACTTTC. Residues: CSIVEGSGANVLTF.

The chain links TRBV29-1 to TRBJ2-7; D might be TRBD1 (5 bases). The CDR3 is made up of 13 amino acids. Between the trimmed V and J ends, which lost 6 bases and 1 base, there was a span of 13 bases. In germline, CDR1 is SQVTM, CDR2 ANQGSEA. The CDR3, as DNA: TGCAGCGTGTCCGGCAGGGCGTCCTACGAGCAGTACTTC. Translating it yields CSVSGRASYEQYF.

The rearrangement joins TRBV15 to TRBJ2-1, with D possibly matching TRBD2 (6 bases). This CDR3 region has 13 residues. Germline values: CDR1 LNHNV, CDR2 YYDKDF (reference sequence). Trimming removed 3 bases at V and 9 bases at J, with 12 bases between. The CDR3: CATSSTSLGEQFF. The CDR3 nucleotides are TGTGCCACCAGCAGTACTAGCCTTGGTGAGCAGTTCTTC.

The sample holds a few counts of this clone. This rearrangement joins TRBV12-5 to TRBJ1-1; no clear D gene. CDR3 length equals 12 residues. Germline V gene data show CDR1 as LGHNT and CDR2 as FRNRAP. The V gene lost 1 base and the J gene lost 9 bases, with 9 bases spanning the gap. The CDR3 loop reads CASGLGGLKAFF. The DNA of the CDR3 is TGTGCTAGTGGTTTGGGAGGACTGAAAGCTTTCTTT. The entire variable domain, with the rest obtained from reference TRBV12-5 and TRBJ1-1, is as follows: DARVTQTPRHKVTEMGQEVTMRCQPILGHNTVFWYRQTMMQGLELLAYFRNRAPLDDSGMPKDRFSAEMPDATLATLKIQPSEPRDSAVYFCASGLGGLKAFFGQGTRLTVV.

This clone was seen just once. The V call is TRBV2, the J call TRBJ2-1, with D perhaps TRBD2 (6 bases). This CDR3 is 12 amino acids long. V shed 3 bases and J shed 9 bases, with 9 bases lying between them. Germline V gene lookup returns CDR1 SNHLY and CDR2 FYNNEI. CDR3 nucleotides: TGTGCCAGCAGTGATTGGGAGGTTGAGCAGTTCTTC. Translating it yields CASSDWEVEQFF.